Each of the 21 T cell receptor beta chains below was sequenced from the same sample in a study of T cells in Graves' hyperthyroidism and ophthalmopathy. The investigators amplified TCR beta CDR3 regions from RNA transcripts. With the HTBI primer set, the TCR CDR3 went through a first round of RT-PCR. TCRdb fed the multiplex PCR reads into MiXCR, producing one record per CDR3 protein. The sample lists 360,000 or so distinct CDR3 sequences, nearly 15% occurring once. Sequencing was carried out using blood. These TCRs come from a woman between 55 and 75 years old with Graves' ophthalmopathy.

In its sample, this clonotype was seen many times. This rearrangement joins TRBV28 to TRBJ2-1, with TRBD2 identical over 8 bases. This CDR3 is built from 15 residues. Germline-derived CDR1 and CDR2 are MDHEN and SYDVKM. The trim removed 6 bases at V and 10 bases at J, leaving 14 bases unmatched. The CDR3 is CASSRLALRKGEQFF. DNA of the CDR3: TGTGCCAGCAGCAGACTAGCGCTCCGCAAAGGGGAGCAGTTCTTC.

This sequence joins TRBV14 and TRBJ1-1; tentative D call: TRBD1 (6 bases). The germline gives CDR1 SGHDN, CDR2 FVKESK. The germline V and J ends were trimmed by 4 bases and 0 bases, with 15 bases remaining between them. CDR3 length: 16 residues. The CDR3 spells CASSPWTDIMNTEAFF. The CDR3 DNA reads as TGTGCCAGCAGCCCCTGGACAGATATCATGAACACTGAAGCTTTCTTT.

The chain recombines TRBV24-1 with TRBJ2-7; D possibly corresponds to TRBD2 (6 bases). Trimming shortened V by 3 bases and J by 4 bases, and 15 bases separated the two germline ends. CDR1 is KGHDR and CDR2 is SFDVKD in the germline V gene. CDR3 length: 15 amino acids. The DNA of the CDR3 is TGTGCCACCAGTGATACAACGGGAGATGGGTACGAGCAGTACTTC. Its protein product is CATSDTTGDGYEQYF.

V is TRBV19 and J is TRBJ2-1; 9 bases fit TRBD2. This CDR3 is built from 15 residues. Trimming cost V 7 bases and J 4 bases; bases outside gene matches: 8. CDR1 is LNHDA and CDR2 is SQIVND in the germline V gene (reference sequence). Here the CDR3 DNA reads TGTGCCAGTAAGGATAGCGGGAGCTCATACAATGAGCAGTTCTTC. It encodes CASKDSGSSYNEQFF.

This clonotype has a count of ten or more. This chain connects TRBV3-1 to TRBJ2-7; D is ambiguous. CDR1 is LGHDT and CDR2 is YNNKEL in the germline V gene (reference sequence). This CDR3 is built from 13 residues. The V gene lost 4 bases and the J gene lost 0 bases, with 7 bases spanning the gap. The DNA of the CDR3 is TGTGCCAGCAGCCCAGGTATCTCCTACGAGCAGTACTTC. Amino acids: CASSPGISYEQYF.

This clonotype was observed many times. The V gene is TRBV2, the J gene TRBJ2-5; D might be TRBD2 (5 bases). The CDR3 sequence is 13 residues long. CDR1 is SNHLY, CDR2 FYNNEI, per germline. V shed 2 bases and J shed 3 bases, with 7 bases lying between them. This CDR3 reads CASSETGKETQYF. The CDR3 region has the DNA TGTGCCAGCAGTGAAACCGGGAAAGAGACCCAGTACTTC.

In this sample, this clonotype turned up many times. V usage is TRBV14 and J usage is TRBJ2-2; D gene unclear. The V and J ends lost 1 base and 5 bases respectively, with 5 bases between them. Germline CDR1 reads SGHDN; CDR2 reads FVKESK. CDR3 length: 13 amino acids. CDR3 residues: CASSQVETGELFF. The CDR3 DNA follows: TGTGCCAGCAGCCAAGTGGAGACCGGGGAGCTGTTTTTT.

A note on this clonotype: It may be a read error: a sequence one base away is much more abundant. Written as DNA, the CDR3 is TGCAGTGCAGATGGACTGGCGGCAGATACGCAGTATTTT. Translating it yields CSADGLAADTQYF. The chain has TRBV20-1 and TRBJ2-3, with D possibly TRBD2 on 5 matching bases. The ends were cut back, 6 bases at V and 4 bases at J, with 14 bases in the middle. The CDR3 length is 13 residues. Germline-derived CDR1 and CDR2 are DFQATT and SNEGSKA (reference sequence).

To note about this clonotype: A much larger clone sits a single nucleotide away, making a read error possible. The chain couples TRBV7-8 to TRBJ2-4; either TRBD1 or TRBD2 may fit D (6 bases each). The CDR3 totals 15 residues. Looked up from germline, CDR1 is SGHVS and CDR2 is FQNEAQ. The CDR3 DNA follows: TGTGCCGGCAGCTTAGGGGGAGGTGCCAAAAACATTCAGTACTTC. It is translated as CAGSLGGGAKNIQYF.

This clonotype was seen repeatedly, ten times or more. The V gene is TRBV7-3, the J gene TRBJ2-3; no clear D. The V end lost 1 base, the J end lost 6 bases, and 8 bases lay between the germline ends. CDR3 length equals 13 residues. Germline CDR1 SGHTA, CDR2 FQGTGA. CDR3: CASSLKSADTQYF. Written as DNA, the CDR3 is TGTGCCAGCAGCTTAAAATCCGCGGATACGCAGTATTTT.

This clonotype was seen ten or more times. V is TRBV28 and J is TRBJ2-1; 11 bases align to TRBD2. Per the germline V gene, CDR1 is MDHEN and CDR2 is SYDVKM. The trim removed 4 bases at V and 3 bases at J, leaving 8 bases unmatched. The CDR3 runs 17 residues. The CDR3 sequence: CASSSGTSGTLYNEQFF. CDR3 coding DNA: TGTGCCAGCAGTTCGGGGACTAGCGGAACCCTCTACAATGAGCAGTTCTTC.

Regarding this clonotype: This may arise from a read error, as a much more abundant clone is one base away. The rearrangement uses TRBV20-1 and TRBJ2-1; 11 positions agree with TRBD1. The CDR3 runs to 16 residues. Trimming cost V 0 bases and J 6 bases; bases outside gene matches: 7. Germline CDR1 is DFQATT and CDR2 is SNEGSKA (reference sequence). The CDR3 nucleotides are TGCAGTGCTAGAGATCCCGGGACAGGGGGGGCCAATGAGCAGTTCTTC. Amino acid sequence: CSARDPGTGGANEQFF.

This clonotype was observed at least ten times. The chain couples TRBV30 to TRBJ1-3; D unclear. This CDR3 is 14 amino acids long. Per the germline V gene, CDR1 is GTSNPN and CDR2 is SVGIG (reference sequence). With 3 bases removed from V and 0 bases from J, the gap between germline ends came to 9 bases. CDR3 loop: CAWRRKSSGNTIYF. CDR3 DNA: TGTGCCTGGAGGCGAAAGAGCTCTGGAAACACCATATATTTT.

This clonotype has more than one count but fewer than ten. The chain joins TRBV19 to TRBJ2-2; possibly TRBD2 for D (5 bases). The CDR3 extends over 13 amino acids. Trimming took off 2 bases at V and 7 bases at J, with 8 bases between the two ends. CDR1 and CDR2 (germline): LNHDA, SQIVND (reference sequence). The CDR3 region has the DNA TGTGCCAGTAGTATAATAGAGGGCGGGGAGCTGTTTTTT. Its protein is CASSIIEGGELFF. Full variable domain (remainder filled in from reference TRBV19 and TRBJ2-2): DGGITQSPKYLFRKEGQNVTLSCEQNLNHDAMYWYRQDPGQGLRLIYYSQIVNDFQKGDIAEGYSVSREKKESFPLTVTSAQKNPTAFYLCASSIIEGGELFFGEGSRLTVL.

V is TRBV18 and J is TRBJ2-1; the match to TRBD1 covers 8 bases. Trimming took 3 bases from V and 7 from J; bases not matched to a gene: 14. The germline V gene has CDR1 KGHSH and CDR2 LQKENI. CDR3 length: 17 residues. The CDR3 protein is CASSPSAGGAGVNEQFF. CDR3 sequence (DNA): TGTGCCAGCTCACCCTCTGCAGGGGGCGCCGGGGTTAATGAGCAGTTCTTC. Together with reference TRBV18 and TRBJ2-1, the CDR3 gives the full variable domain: NAGVMQNPRHLVRRRGQEARLRCSPMKGHSHVYWYRQLPEEGLKFMVYLQKENIIDESGMPKERFSAEFPKEGPSILRIQQVVRGDSAAYFCASSPSAGGAGVNEQFFGPGTRLTVL.

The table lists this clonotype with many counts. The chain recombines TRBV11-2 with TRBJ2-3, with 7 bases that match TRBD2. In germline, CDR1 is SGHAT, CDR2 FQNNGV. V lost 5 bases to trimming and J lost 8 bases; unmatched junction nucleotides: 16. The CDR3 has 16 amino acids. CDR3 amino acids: CASSHTDPRESGTQYF. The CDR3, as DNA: TGTGCCAGCAGCCACACGGATCCGCGGGAGTCTGGTACGCAGTATTTT.

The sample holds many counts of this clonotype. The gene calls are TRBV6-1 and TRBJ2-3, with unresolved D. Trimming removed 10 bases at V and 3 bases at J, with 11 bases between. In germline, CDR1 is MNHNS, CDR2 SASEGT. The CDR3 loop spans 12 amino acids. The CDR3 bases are TGTGCCACGCAACATAGTACAGATACGCAGTATTTT. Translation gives CATQHSTDTQYF.

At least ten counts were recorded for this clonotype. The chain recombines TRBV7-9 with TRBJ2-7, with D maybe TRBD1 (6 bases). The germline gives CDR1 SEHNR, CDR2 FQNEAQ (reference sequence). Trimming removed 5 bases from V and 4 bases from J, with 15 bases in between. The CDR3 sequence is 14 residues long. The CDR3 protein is CASSAIQGQYEQYF. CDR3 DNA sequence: TGTGCCAGCAGCGCGATTCAGGGGCAGTACGAGCAGTACTTC.

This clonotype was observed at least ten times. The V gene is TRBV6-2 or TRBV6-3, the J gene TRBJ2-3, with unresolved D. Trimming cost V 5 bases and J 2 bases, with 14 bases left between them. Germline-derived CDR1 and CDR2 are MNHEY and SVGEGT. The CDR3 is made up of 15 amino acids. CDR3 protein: CASSPLWLNTDTQYF. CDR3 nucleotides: TGTGCCAGCAGTCCCCTATGGCTTAACACAGATACGCAGTATTTT.

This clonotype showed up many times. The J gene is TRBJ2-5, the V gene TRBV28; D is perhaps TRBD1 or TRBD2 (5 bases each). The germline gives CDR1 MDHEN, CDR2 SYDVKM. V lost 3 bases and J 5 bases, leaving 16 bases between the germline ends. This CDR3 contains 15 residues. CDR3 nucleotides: TGTGCCAGCAGTTTCAAAGGACACTGGAGGGAGACCCAGTACTTC. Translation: CASSFKGHWRETQYF.

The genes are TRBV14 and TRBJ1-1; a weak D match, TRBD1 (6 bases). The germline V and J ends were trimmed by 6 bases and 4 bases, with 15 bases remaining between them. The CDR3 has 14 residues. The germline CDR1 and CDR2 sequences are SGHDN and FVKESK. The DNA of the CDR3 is TGTGCCAGCAGTCGATACAGGGTAGGCACTGAAGCTTTCTTT. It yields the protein CASSRYRVGTEAFF.